This T cell receptor (beta chain) came from a study of blood T cell repertoires in COVID-19. Study in general: Material from acute and convalescent COVID-19 was sourced from the United States, Italy and Spain.

Assay: immunoSEQ multiplex PCR; the TCRdb copy retains only in-frame clones and omits some. Altogether 60,000 to 70,000 clones are present, about 78% being singletons, with the ten largest covering roughly 47%. The V gene lost 0 bases and the J gene lost 5 bases, with 16 bases spanning the gap. CDR3 length: 16 amino acids. Germline values: CDR1 SEHNR, CDR2 FQNEAQ (reference sequence). The TCR sequence derives from a woman older than 75 with acute or convalescent COVID-19. The gene calls are TRBV7-9 and TRBJ1-2, with D possibly TRBD1 on 5 matching bases. Specimen: peripheral blood. The chain's CDR3 is CASSLALGAVWYGYTF. CDR3 bases: TGTGCCAGCAGCTTAGCGCTTGGGGCCGTTTGGTATGGCTACACCTTC.